This TCR beta chain was obtained from a study of blood T cells in healthy people across ages. Details on this clonotype: Its matching antigen is unknown.

Trimming left V 0 bases short and J 7 bases short, with 18 bases between. The CDR3 covers 16 residues. The germline V gene has CDR1 SGDLS and CDR2 YYNGEE. Next came a second PCR, run for roughly 7 to 12 cycles, which used a sample-barcoded 5' primer along with a J-beta primer mix. Samples each returned at least 3 million CDR3-containing paired-end reads. One entry per CDR3 protein results from TCRdb running MiXCR on the 5' RACE reads. The data show 550,000 to 750,000 distinct CDR3 sequences, more than 20% seen once. Study-level results: It was held that diversity estimates obtained from one million T cells represented underestimates. Among T cells, TCR beta diversity per million cells dropped roughly linearly as age rose. Conclusively comparing naive with antigen-experienced cells was impossible with unsorted PBMCs.

The genes are TRBV9 and TRBJ2-3; a possible D gene is TRBD1 (7 bases). The TCR sequence derives from a man between 65 and 79 years old in good health. Sample: blood. The CDR3 loop is CASSVDQGGNRNTQYF. The CDR3 coding sequence is TGTGCCAGCAGCGTAGACCAGGGGGGAAATAGAAATACGCAGTATTTT.